Below are 8 T cell receptor beta chains sequenced from a single sample in a study of shared clonotypes between healthy human individuals. TCRdb's copy holds only in-frame clones and misses some; the assay was immunoSEQ multiplex PCR. In the table there are approximately 2.5 million clones, over 85% of which are singletons. Sequenced: naive CD4+ T cells from PBMCs. Subset specified: CD45RA+ positively selected. The receptors were gathered from a man between 18 and 29 years old in good health. Some clones in this sample may be carry-over from other donors' samples.

The chain carries TRBV5-1 and TRBJ2-5; unclear D gene. The CDR3 extends over 14 amino acids. The V gene's germline CDR1 is SGHRS and CDR2 YFSETQ. V was clipped by 4 bases and J by 2 bases, with 12 bases between them. CDR3 nucleotides: TGCGCCAGCAGCCAAAAACAGCTGCAAGAGACCCAGTACTTC. The encoded protein is CASSQKQLQETQYF.

In regard to this clone: Other DNA sequences in this sample translate to the same CDR3. The gene calls are TRBV5-1 and TRBJ2-1, with TRBD2 matching over 14 bases. V lost 0 bases and J lost 7; bases outside the gene matches: 3. Germline CDR1 and CDR2: SGHRS and YFSETQ. This CDR3 has 16 residues. In nucleotides, the CDR3 is TGCGCCAGCAGCTTGGGGGGACTAGCGGGAGATAATGAGCAGTTCTTC. Protein: CASSLGGLAGDNEQFF.

The chain has TRBV11-3 and TRBJ1-2, with D perhaps TRBD1 (5 bases). With 2 bases removed from V and 0 bases from J, the gap between germline ends came to 7 bases. CDR3 length: 14 residues. CDR1 and CDR2 from the germline V gene are SGHNT and YENEEA. The chain's CDR3 is CASSLMGANYGYTF. In DNA form, the CDR3 reads TGTGCCAGCAGCTTAATGGGGGCTAACTATGGCTACACCTTC.

V is TRBV5-1 and J is TRBJ2-7; 10 bases match TRBD1. The ends lost 2 bases at V and 7 bases at J; junction bases unmatched: 6. The CDR3 consists of 14 residues. Looked up from germline, CDR1 is SGHRS and CDR2 is YFSETQ. In DNA, the CDR3 is TGCGCCAGCAGCTTAGGACAGGGGGGAGAGGAGCAGTACTTC. Amino acid sequence: CASSLGQGGEEQYF.

The J gene is TRBJ1-1, the V gene TRBV19; 9 bases align to TRBD1. Trimming cost V 4 bases and J 3 bases; bases outside gene matches: 15. Germline lookup yields CDR1 LNHDA and CDR2 SQIVND (reference sequence). The CDR3 runs to 18 residues. This CDR3 reads CASSRLRDRDFSHTEAFF. CDR3 sequence (DNA): TGTGCCAGTAGTAGACTCCGGGACAGGGATTTTTCGCACACTGAAGCTTTCTTT. The full variable domain, rest sourced from reference TRBV19 and TRBJ1-1, is DGGITQSPKYLFRKEGQNVTLSCEQNLNHDAMYWYRQDPGQGLRLIYYSQIVNDFQKGDIAEGYSVSREKKESFPLTVTSAQKNPTAFYLCASSRLRDRDFSHTEAFFGQGTRLTVV.

The chain couples TRBV12-5 to TRBJ2-1, with TRBD2 identical over 10 bases. Looked up from germline, CDR1 is LGHNT and CDR2 is FRNRAP. The CDR3 covers 20 residues. The junction had 15 bases not matched to a gene; V was cut back by 0 bases and J by 4 bases. The CDR3 DNA follows: TGTGCTAGTGGTTTGGTACGTGAAGCGGGAGGGAAGGGATTTTACAATGAGCAGTTCTTC. Translated, it gives CASGLVREAGGKGFYNEQFF.

CDR3 in amino acids: CASSVQSSGSTDTQYF. The CDR3 DNA reads as TGTGCCAGCAGTGTCCAATCTAGCGGTAGCACAGATACGCAGTATTTT. The V and J genes are TRBV2 and TRBJ2-3; 7 bases are a match to TRBD2. V lost 4 bases, J lost 0 bases, and 7 bases stayed unmatched. CDR1 and CDR2 (germline): SNHLY, FYNNEI. The CDR3 is 16 residues long.

CDR3 in DNA: TGTGCCAGCAGTTACTCGACTGGGTCAGATACGCAGTATTTT. As protein: CASSYSTGSDTQYF. V is TRBV27 and J is TRBJ2-3; the D is unclear. The CDR3 has 14 residues. CDR1 is MNHEY, CDR2 SMNVEV, per germline (reference sequence). The V end lost 4 bases, the J end lost 4 bases, and 12 bases lay between the germline ends.